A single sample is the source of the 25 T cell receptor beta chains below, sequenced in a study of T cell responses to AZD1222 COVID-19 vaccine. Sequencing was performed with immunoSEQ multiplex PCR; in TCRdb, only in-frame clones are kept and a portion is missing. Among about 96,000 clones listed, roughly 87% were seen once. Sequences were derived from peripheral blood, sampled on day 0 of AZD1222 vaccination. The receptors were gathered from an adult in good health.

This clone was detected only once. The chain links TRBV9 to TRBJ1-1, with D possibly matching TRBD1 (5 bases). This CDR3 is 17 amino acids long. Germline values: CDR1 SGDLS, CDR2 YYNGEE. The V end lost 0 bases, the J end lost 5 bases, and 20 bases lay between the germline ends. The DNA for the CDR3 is TGTGCCAGCAGCGTAGGACAGACGGCCTCGGGGGAGACTGAAGCTTTCTTT. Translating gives CASSVGQTASGETEAFF.

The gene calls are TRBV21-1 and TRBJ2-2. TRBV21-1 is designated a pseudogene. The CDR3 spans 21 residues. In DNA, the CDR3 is TGTGCCAGCAGCCCTATAAAAGGAATAAACGAGGAGACATATAACACCGGGGAGCTGTTTTTT. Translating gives CASSPIKGINEETYNTGELFF.

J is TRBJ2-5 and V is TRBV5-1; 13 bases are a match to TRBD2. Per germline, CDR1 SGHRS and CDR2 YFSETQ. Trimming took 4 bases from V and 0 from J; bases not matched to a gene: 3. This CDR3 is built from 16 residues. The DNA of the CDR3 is TGCGCCAGCAGCCCAACTAGCGGGGGGGACCAAGAGACCCAGTACTTC. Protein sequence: CASSPTSGGDQETQYF.

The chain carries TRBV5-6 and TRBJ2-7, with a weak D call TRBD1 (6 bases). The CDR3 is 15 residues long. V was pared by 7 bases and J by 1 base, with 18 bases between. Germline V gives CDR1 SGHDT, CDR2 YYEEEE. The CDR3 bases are TGTGCCAGCTCCAAGGTGGGGGCCCTGTCCTACGAGCAGTACTTC. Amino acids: CASSKVGALSYEQYF.

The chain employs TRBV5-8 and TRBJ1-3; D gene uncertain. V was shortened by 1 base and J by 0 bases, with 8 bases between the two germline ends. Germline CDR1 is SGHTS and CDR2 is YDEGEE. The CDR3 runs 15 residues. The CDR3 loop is CASSLPVPSGNTIYF. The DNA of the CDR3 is TGTGCCAGCAGCTTGCCTGTCCCCTCTGGAAACACCATATATTTT. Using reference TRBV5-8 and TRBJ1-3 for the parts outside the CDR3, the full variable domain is EAGVTQSPTHLIKTRGQQATLRCSPISGHTSVYWYQQALGLGLQFLLWYDEGEERNRGNFPPRFSGRQFPNYSSELNVNALELEDSALYLCASSLPVPSGNTIYFGEGSWLTVV.

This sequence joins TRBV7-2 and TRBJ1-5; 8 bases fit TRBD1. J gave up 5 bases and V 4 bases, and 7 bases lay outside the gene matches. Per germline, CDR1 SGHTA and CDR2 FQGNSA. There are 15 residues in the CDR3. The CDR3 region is CASSSPQGAHQPQHF. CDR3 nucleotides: TGTGCCAGCAGCTCCCCCCAGGGGGCCCATCAGCCCCAGCATTTT.

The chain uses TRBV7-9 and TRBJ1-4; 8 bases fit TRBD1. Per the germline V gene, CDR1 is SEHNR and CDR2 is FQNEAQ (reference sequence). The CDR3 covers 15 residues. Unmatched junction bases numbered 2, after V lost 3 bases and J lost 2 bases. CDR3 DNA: TGTGCCAGCAGCTTGAACAGGGGGACTAATGAAAAACTGTTTTTT. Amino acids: CASSLNRGTNEKLFF.

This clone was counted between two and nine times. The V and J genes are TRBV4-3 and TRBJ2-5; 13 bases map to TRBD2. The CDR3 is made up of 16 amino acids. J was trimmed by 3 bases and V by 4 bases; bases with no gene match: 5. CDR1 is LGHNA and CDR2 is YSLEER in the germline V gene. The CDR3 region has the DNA TGCGCCAGCAGCCTTGGACTAGCGGGGGTGGAAGAGACCCAGTACTTC. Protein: CASSLGLAGVEETQYF.

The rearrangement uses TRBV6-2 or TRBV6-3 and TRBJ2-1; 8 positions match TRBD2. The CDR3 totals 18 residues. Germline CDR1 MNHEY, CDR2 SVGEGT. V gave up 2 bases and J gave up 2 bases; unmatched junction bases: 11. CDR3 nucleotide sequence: TGTGCCAGCAGTTACAGGACGGGGGGGCCTCGCGCCTACAATGAGCAGTTCTTC. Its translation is CASSYRTGGPRAYNEQFF.

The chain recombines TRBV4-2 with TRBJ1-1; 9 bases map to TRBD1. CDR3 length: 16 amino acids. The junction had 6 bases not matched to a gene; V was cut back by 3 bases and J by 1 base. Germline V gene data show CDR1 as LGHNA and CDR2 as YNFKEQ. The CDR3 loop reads CASSHLNRGRNTEAFF. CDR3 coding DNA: TGTGCCAGCAGCCACCTTAACAGGGGGCGGAACACTGAAGCTTTCTTT.

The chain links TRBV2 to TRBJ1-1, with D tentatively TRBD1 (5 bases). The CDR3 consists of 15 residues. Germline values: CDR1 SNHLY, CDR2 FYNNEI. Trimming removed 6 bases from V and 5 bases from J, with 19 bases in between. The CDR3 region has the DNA TGTGCCAGCAGCCTGGGCCCAGGGTGGGGAACTGAAGCTTTCTTT. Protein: CASSLGPGWGTEAFF.

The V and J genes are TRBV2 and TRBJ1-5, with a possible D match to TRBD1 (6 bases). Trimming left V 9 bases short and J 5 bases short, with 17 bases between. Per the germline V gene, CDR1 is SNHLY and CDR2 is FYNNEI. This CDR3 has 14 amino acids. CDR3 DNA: TGTGCCAGTCAACGAGGGGGGTCCGATCAGCCCCAGCATTTT. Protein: CASQRGGSDQPQHF.

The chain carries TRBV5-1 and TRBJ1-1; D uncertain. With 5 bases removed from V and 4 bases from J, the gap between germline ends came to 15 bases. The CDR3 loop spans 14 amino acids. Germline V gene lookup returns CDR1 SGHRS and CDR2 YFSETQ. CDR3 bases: TGCGCCAGCAGGGCAACGGGCCCTAGCACTGAAGCTTTCTTT. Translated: CASRATGPSTEAFF.

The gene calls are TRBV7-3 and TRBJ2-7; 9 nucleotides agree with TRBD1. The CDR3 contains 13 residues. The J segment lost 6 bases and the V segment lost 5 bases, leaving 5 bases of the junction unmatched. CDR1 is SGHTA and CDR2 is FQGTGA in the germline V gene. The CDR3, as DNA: TGTGCCAGCAGCACGGACAGGGGAGGCGAGCAGTACTTC. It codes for CASSTDRGGEQYF. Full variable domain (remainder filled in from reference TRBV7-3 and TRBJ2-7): GAGVSQTPSNKVTEKGKYVELRCDPISGHTALYWYRQSLGQGPEFLIYFQGTGAADDSGLPNDRFFAVRPEGSVSTLKIQRTERGDSAVYLCASSTDRGGEQYFGPGTRLTVT.

The chain's CDR3 is CASRAGQAPTGELFF. In nucleotides, the CDR3 is TGTGCCAGCAGAGCGGGACAGGCGCCCACCGGGGAGCTGTTTTTT. This sequence joins TRBV2 and TRBJ2-2; weak D call: TRBD1 (8 bases). Germline CDR1 and CDR2: SNHLY and FYNNEI. V was pared by 6 bases and J by 4 bases, with 15 bases between. There are 15 residues in the CDR3.

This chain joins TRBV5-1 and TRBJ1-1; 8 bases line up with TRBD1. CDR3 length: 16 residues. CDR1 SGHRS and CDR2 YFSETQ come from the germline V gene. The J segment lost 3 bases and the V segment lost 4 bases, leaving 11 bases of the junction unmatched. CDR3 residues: CASSERTGPMDTEAFF. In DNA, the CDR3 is TGCGCCAGCAGCGAGAGGACAGGGCCTATGGACACTGAAGCTTTCTTT.

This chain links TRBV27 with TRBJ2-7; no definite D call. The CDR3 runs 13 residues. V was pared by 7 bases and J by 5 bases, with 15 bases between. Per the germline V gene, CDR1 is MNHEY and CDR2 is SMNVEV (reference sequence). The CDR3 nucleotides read TGTGCCAGCAAGGAACAAAACCAACACGAGCAGTACTTC. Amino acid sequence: CASKEQNQHEQYF.

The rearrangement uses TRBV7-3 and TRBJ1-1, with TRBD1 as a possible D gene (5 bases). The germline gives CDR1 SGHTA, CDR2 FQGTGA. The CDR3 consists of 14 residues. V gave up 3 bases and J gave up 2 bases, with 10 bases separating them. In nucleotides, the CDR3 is TGTGCCAGCAGCTTTACAGGAGCCAACACTGAAGCTTTCTTT. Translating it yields CASSFTGANTEAFF.

CDR3 DNA sequence: TGTGCCAGCAGCTTGCCGACAGCTCAAACTGAAGCTTTCTTT. This translates into CASSLPTAQTEAFF. This chain connects TRBV7-2 to TRBJ1-1; the D gene is possibly TRBD1 (5 bases). Trimming pared 3 bases from V and 5 bases from J, leaving 13 bases between. The CDR3 sequence is 14 residues long. The germline gives CDR1 SGHTA, CDR2 FQGNSA.

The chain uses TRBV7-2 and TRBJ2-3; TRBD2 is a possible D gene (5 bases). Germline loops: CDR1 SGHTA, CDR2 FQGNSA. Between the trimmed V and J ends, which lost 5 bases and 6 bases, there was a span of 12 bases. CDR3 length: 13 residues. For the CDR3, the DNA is TGTGCCAGCAGCAACCGGGCGGGTGATACGCAGTATTTT. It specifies CASSNRAGDTQYF.

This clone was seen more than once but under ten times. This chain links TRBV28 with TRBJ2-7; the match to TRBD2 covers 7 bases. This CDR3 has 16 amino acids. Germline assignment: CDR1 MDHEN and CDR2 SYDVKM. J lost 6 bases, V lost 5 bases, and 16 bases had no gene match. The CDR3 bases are TGTGCCAGCAGTCATCGACTAGCCGGGGCTCGGGGCGAGCAGTACTTC. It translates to CASSHRLAGARGEQYF.

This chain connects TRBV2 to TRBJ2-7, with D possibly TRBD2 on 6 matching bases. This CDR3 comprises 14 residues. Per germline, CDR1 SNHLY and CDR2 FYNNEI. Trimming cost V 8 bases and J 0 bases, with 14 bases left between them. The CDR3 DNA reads TGTGCCAGCCTGGGGGTGGACTACTCCTACGAGCAGTACTTC. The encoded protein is CASLGVDYSYEQYF.

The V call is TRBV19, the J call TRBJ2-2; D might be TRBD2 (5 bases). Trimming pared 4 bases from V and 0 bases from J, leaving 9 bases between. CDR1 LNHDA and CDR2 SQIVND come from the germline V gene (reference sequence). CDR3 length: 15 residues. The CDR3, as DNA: TGTGCCAGTAGTAGGAGCGGAGCGAACACCGGGGAGCTGTTTTTT. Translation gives CASSRSGANTGELFF.

For the CDR3, the DNA is TGTGCCAGCTCACCGGGGTTGGAGACCCAGTACTTC. Encoded protein: CASSPGLETQYF. The gene calls are TRBV18 and TRBJ2-5; D remains ambiguous. The CDR3 is made up of 12 amino acids. V lost 3 bases to trimming and J lost 5 bases, with 7 bases between them. The germline gives CDR1 KGHSH, CDR2 LQKENI. Complete variable domain (other parts from reference TRBV18 and TRBJ2-5): NAGVMQNPRHLVRRRGQEARLRCSPMKGHSHVYWYRQLPEEGLKFMVYLQKENIIDESGMPKERFSAEFPKEGPSILRIQQVVRGDSAAYFCASSPGLETQYFGPGTRLLVL.

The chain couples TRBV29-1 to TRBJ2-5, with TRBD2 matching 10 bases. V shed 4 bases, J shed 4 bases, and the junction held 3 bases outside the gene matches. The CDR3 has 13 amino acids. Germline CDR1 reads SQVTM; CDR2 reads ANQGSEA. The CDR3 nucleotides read TGCAGCGTTGTTAGCGGGGGGCCAGAGACCCAGTACTTC. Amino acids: CSVVSGGPETQYF.